The 13 T cell receptor beta chains below come from one sample, sequenced in a study of Graves' ophthalmopathy and Graves' hyperthyroidism. Beta-chain TCR CDR3 regions were amplified from RNA transcripts. Second-round multiplex PCR came after first-round RT-PCR with HTBI primers. TCRdb ran MiXCR on the multiplex PCR reads and lists one entry per CDR3 protein. Found here are around 600,000 distinct CDR3 sequences, over 40% of them singletons; the top ten hold 3.3%. The sample comprised peripheral blood. The receptors originated from an adult man with Graves' ophthalmopathy.

In its sample, this clonotype was seen many times. The chain recombines TRBV7-9 with TRBJ2-5; D is uncertain. CDR1 SEHNR and CDR2 FQNEAQ come from the germline V gene (reference sequence). Between the trimmed V and J ends, which lost 8 bases and 2 bases, there was a span of 6 bases. The CDR3 loop spans 11 amino acids. This CDR3 is CASGEQETQYF. CDR3 sequence (DNA): TGTGCCAGCGGAGAACAAGAGACCCAGTACTTC.

The V gene is TRBV5-8, the J gene TRBJ2-5; 7 nucleotides line up with TRBD2. Germline V gene sequence: CDR1 SGHTS, CDR2 YDEGEE. CDR3 size: 16 residues. The V segment lost 4 bases and the J segment 4 bases; nucleotides outside the gene matches: 13. The CDR3 DNA follows: TGTGCCAGCAGCACGGAAAGAGGAACGGGAGGAGAGACCCAGTACTTC. It is translated as CASSTERGTGGETQYF.

V and J are TRBV25-1 and TRBJ1-4; 7 bases agree with TRBD1. The CDR3 is 16 amino acids. The germline V gene encodes CDR1 MGHDK and CDR2 SYGVNS. The V segment lost 5 bases and the J segment 7 bases; nucleotides outside the gene matches: 13. In DNA, the CDR3 is TGTGCCAGCAGTTTAGGCGTGGGCAGGGGGACTGAAAAACTGTTTTTT. Protein product: CASSLGVGRGTEKLFF.

This clonotype was seen only a few times. The chain uses TRBV6-1 and TRBJ2-2; D is ambiguous. Germline loops: CDR1 MNHNS, CDR2 SASEGT. Trimming stripped 6 bases from V and 5 bases from J, with 16 bases between. The length of the CDR3 is 15 residues. The CDR3 coding sequence is TGTGCCAGCAGCTTACTCCAGTCCCTTACCGGGGAGCTGTTTTTT. Translated: CASSLLQSLTGELFF.

On this clonotype: Because the CDR3 is missing its conserved closing phenylalanine or tryptophan, this is likely a read error. This sequence joins TRBV7-2 and TRBJ2-7; TRBD1 aligns across 10 bases. Per germline, CDR1 SGHTA and CDR2 FQGNSA. The CDR3 has 19 amino acids. Germline trimming cut 3 bases from V and 6 bases from J; bases unmatched to any gene: 20. For the CDR3, the DNA is TGTGCCAGCAGCTTCCTTACTGGGACAGGGGAATGGGATGGCTCCGAGCAGTACCTC. Its protein is CASSFLTGTGEWDGSEQYL.

V usage is TRBV2 and J usage is TRBJ1-6, with 8 nucleotides matching TRBD1. CDR3 length: 14 amino acids. Germline V CDR1 and CDR2: SNHLY, FYNNEI. V trimming: 5 bases; J trimming: 9 bases; junction bases outside the gene matches: 6. The CDR3: CASSQGADISPLHF. Written as DNA, the CDR3 is TGTGCCAGCAGTCAGGGGGCAGATATTTCACCCCTCCACTTT.

The V gene is TRBV11-2, the J gene TRBJ2-7, with D uncertain. Germline CDR1 and CDR2: SGHAT and FQNNGV. This CDR3 comprises 12 residues. V dropped 5 bases and J dropped 4 bases, with 9 bases sitting between them. This CDR3 is CASSKLRYEQYF. The CDR3 DNA is TGTGCCAGCAGCAAACTCCGGTACGAGCAGTACTTC.

J is TRBJ2-7 and V is TRBV11-2; 13 bases agree with TRBD2. V was pared by 5 bases and J by 0 bases, with 7 bases of the junction left unmatched. Germline loops: CDR1 SGHAT, CDR2 FQNNGV. The CDR3 length is 17 residues. DNA of the CDR3: TGTGCCAGCAGCCCCCCCCGGACTAGCGGGAGCTCCTACGAGCAGTACTTC. Translated: CASSPPRTSGSSYEQYF.

As to this clonotype: At one end the junction does not follow the germline gene, possibly because of a read error. The chain carries TRBV7-2 and TRBJ2-7, with 7 bases lining up with TRBD1. The CDR3 sequence is 15 residues long. Germline-derived CDR1 and CDR2 are SGHTA and FQGNSA. The DNA for the CDR3 is TGTGCCAGCAGCTTAAGGTCGGGACAGCCCTACAAGCAGTACTTC. Residues: CASSLRSGQPYKQYF.

This clonotype was detected ten times or more. This rearrangement joins TRBV10-3 to TRBJ2-5; TRBD2 aligns across 9 bases. Germline loops: CDR1 ENHRY, CDR2 SYGVKD. The V gene end was trimmed by 2 bases and the J gene end by 5 bases; junction bases not matched to a gene: 9. This CDR3 comprises 16 residues. The CDR3 DNA is TGTGCCATCAGTGAGGATAGCGGGAGTATTTGGGAGACCCAGTACTTC. The encoded protein is CAISEDSGSIWETQYF.

Concerning this clonotype itself: Likely a read error: the CDR3 ends without its conserved phenylalanine or tryptophan. V and J are TRBV12-3 or TRBV12-4 and TRBJ2-3; D is possibly TRBD2 (5 bases). Trimming removed 5 bases from V and 9 bases from J, with 15 bases in between. CDR3 length: 13 amino acids. CDR3 protein: CASSREAGRTQYC. For the CDR3, the DNA is TGTGCCAGCAGTCGTGAGGCTGGGAGAACGCAGTATTGT.

This clonotype was detected ten times or more. This chain joins TRBV7-9 and TRBJ1-5; D perhaps matches TRBD1 (5 bases). This CDR3 comprises 18 residues. Per germline, CDR1 SEHNR and CDR2 FQNEAQ (reference sequence). The germline V and J ends were trimmed by 1 base and 2 bases, with 18 bases remaining between them. The CDR3 region has the DNA TGTGCCAGCAGCTTAGGAGGGGATGGACCCCTGGGCAATCAGCCCCAGCATTTT. Translating it yields CASSLGGDGPLGNQPQHF.

This clonotype came up many times. The genes are TRBV20-1 and TRBJ1-1; 7 bases line up with TRBD1. Trimming removed 3 bases from V and 4 bases from J; junction bases left unmatched: 5. Germline V gene lookup returns CDR1 DFQATT and CDR2 SNEGSKA (reference sequence). The CDR3 contains 13 residues. CDR3 DNA sequence: TGCAGTGCTAGTCAAGACAGGGCCACTGAAGCTTTCTTT. The encoded protein is CSASQDRATEAFF.